The 12 T cell receptor beta chains below all came from one sample that was sequenced in a study of neoadjuvant anti-PD-1 for oral cavity cancer (dated by TCRdb to the early 2020s). The method behind the library was the immunoSEQ multiplex PCR assay. TCRdb re-hosts the immuneACCESS table, in-frame sequences only. Its copies lack some clones; in the studies checked, an unresolved V gene accounts for under half of them, and the cause for the rest is not known. The sample includes around 8,000 clones, with roughly 57% observed a single time. The ten largest clones take up 3.2% of the sample. Sample time point, as interpreted from the label and publication: after neoadjuvant nivolumab, at surgical resection. The sequencing used PBMCs, collected after nivolumab (anti-PD-1) treatment. The receptors originated from a person aged 35-80 years with oral cavity squamous cell carcinoma.

A few counts support this clone. V gene TRBV5-6 combines with J gene TRBJ1-2; D possibly corresponds to TRBD1 (5 bases). V was cut by 5 bases and J by 2 bases, with 13 bases left in between. The CDR3 covers 14 residues. The germline gives CDR1 SGHDT, CDR2 YYEEEE. CDR3 sequence (DNA): TGTGCCAGCAGTGCAGGGCACACCAACTATGGCTACACCTTC. This gives the protein CASSAGHTNYGYTF.

V gene TRBV6-4 combines with J gene TRBJ2-2, with 10 bases aligning to TRBD2. This CDR3 has 15 residues. CDR1 MRHNA and CDR2 SNTAGT come from the germline V gene. Losses at the gene ends were 5 bases for V and 5 bases for J; bases not matched to a gene: 5. DNA of the CDR3: TGTGCCAGCAGTCCCCTAGCGGGGGCTACCGGGGAGCTGTTTTTT. As protein: CASSPLAGATGELFF.

The gene calls are TRBV5-6 and TRBJ1-2; D might be TRBD1 (6 bases). The CDR3 runs to 15 residues. The germline CDR1 and CDR2 sequences are SGHDT and YYEEEE. Between the trimmed V and J ends, which lost 1 base and 1 base, there was a span of 11 bases. CDR3 amino acids: CASSLSGTNNYGYTF. For the CDR3, the DNA is TGTGCCAGCAGCTTGTCCGGGACAAATAACTATGGCTACACCTTC.

V is TRBV7-2 and J is TRBJ2-3; 12 bases are a match to TRBD2. CDR1 is SGHTA and CDR2 is FQGNSA in the germline V gene. V trimming: 5 bases; J trimming: 5 bases; junction bases outside the gene matches: 8. The CDR3 runs 16 residues. As DNA, the CDR3 is TGTGCCAGCAGCCCCGGACTAGCGGGGAATCGAGATACGCAGTATTTT. This encodes CASSPGLAGNRDTQYF. Together with reference TRBV7-2 and TRBJ2-3, the CDR3 gives the full variable domain: GAGVSQSPSNKVTEKGKDVELRCDPISGHTALYWYRQSLGQGLEFLIYFQGNSAPDKSGLPSDRFSAERTGGSVSTLTIQRTQQEDSAVYLCASSPGLAGNRDTQYFGPGTRLTVL.

The chain recombines TRBV5-5 with TRBJ2-7; D perhaps matches TRBD1 (8 bases). Deletions cut 6 bases from V and 5 bases from J, with 18 bases between. Germline V CDR1 and CDR2: SGHKS, YYEKEE (reference sequence). The CDR3 is 14 amino acids. Written as DNA, the CDR3 is TGTGCCAGCAACTTACAGGGGGGGCTCAACGAGCAGTACTTC. Protein: CASNLQGGLNEQYF.

V and J are TRBV7-9 and TRBJ1-1, with D perhaps TRBD1 (6 bases). Germline V gene sequence: CDR1 SEHNR, CDR2 FQNEAQ (reference sequence). The CDR3 runs 11 residues. V was trimmed by 6 bases and J by 8 bases, leaving 10 bases between them. As DNA, the CDR3 is TGTGCCAGCAGTCGGCAGGGGGAAGCTTTCTTT. Its translation is CASSRQGEAFF. Complete variable domain (other parts from reference TRBV7-9 and TRBJ1-1): DTGVSQNPRHKITKRGQNVTFRCDPISEHNRLYWYRQTLGQGPEFLTYFQNEAQLEKSRLLSDRFSAERPKGSFSTLEIQRTEQGDSAMYLCASSRQGEAFFGQGTRLTVV.

The gene calls are TRBV5-1 and TRBJ2-3, with TRBD2 matching over 16 bases. The J segment lost 5 bases and the V segment lost 4 bases, leaving 7 bases of the junction unmatched. Germline lookup yields CDR1 SGHRS and CDR2 YFSETQ. This CDR3 has 17 amino acids. This CDR3 reads CASSQGLAGGRGDTQYF. DNA of the CDR3: TGCGCCAGCAGCCAGGGACTAGCGGGGGGGCGAGGAGATACGCAGTATTTT.

The rearrangement uses TRBV10-3 and TRBJ2-7; a possible D gene is TRBD1 (6 bases). The CDR3 totals 16 residues. Trimming pared 6 bases from V and 2 bases from J, leaving 20 bases between. CDR1 and CDR2 from the germline V gene are ENHRY and SYGVKD. Here the CDR3 DNA reads TGTGCCATCAGCGATTACCGGGACACCTTTACCTACGAGCAGTACTTC. Protein sequence: CAISDYRDTFTYEQYF.

V gene TRBV5-6 combines with J gene TRBJ1-2, with TRBD1 identical over 9 bases. Germline V gene sequence: CDR1 SGHDT, CDR2 YYEEEE. Trimming cost V 1 base and J 4 bases; bases outside gene matches: 5. The length of the CDR3 is 15 residues. The CDR3 sequence is CASSLRDRGIYGYTF. CDR3 coding DNA: TGTGCCAGCAGCTTGCGCGACAGGGGGATCTATGGCTACACCTTC.

This clone was seen a few times. The gene calls are TRBV4-3 and TRBJ2-2; the D is unclear. This CDR3 has 12 amino acids. V dropped 1 base and J dropped 8 bases, with 5 bases sitting between them. Germline CDR1 reads LGHNA; CDR2 reads YSLEER. The CDR3 DNA reads as TGCGCCAGCAGCCAAGGGCGAGGGGAGCTGTTTTTT. It translates to CASSQGRGELFF.

In DNA, the CDR3 is TGCAGCGTTTATACTATTGGTATAGGGCAACATGGCTACACCTTC. Translated, it gives CSVYTIGIGQHGYTF. J is TRBJ1-2 and V is TRBV29-1; D gene uncertain. Per the germline V gene, CDR1 is SQVTM and CDR2 is ANQGSEA. The CDR3 is 15 residues long. V was cut by 5 bases and J by 6 bases, with 22 bases left in between.

The chain has TRBV10-1 and TRBJ1-1; weak D call: TRBD1 (5 bases). CDR1 WNHNN and CDR2 SYGVQD come from the germline V gene (reference sequence). V was shortened by 2 bases and J by 7 bases, with 11 bases between the two germline ends. CDR3 size: 13 residues. The CDR3 sequence is CASSENTGIEAFF. The CDR3 region has the DNA TGCGCCAGCAGTGAGAATACAGGCATTGAAGCTTTCTTT.